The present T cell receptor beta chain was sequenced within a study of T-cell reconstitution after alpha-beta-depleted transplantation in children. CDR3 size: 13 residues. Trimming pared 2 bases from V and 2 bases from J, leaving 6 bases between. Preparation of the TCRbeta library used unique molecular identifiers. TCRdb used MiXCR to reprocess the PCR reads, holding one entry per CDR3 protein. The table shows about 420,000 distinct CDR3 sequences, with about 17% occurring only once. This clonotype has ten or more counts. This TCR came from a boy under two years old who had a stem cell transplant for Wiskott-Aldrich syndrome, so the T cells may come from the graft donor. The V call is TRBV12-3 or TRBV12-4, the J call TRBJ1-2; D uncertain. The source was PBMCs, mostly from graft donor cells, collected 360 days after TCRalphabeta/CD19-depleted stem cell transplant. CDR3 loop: CASSLKGNYGYTF. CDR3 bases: TGTGCCAGCAGTTTAAAGGGAAACTATGGCTACACCTTC.